This T cell receptor (beta chain) was captured in a study of T cell repertoires in cytomegalovirus infection. The CDR3 contains 15 residues. The V segment lost 4 bases and the J segment 6 bases; nucleotides outside the gene matches: 10. Germline values: CDR1 DFQATT, CDR2 SNEGSKA (reference sequence). TCRdb fed the reads into MiXCR, producing one record per CDR3 protein. This sample has roughly 860,000 distinct CDR3 sequences; approximately 32% occur once, and the top ten carry 12%. Turning to this clonotype: Its matching antigen is unknown.

The receptor was isolated from a human donor in good health (CMV status not recorded). Some clones in this sample may be carry-over from other donors' samples. Source: cultured CD8+ T cells from PBMCs, taken from culture after CMV antigen stimulation. The rearrangement joins TRBV20-1 to TRBJ1-4, with TRBD1 matching over 8 bases. The CDR3 here is CSATPGTGLDEKLFF. CDR3 in DNA: TGCAGTGCTACCCCCGGGACAGGCTTAGATGAAAAACTGTTTTTT.